The 27 T cell receptor beta chains below were found in one sample sequenced in a study of technical replicates of blood from a few donors. TCRdb's table, derived via immunoSEQ multiplex PCR, lists solely in-frame clones and lacks some. The sample records fewer than 60,000 clones, 90% to 95% being singletons. Sample: PBMCs. The receptors derive from a human donor in good health. Some clones in this sample may be carry-over from other donors' samples.

The chain links TRBV7-9 to TRBJ1-6; maybe TRBD1 (5 bases). V lost 7 bases, J lost 8 bases, and 18 bases lay in between. This CDR3 is 15 amino acids long. The germline V gene encodes CDR1 SEHNR and CDR2 FQNEAQ (reference sequence). The CDR3 is CASNIPRTGDSPLHF. CDR3 bases: TGTGCCAGCAACATTCCCCGGACGGGGGATTCACCCCTCCACTTT.

The chain has TRBV7-8 and TRBJ1-6; D may be TRBD1 (5 bases). This CDR3 has 14 amino acids. The germline V and J ends were trimmed by 5 bases and 9 bases, with 14 bases remaining between them. Germline lookup yields CDR1 SGHVS and CDR2 FQNEAQ. CDR3 loop: CASSPGSDSSPLHF. CDR3 DNA sequence: TGTGCCAGCAGCCCAGGGTCAGATAGTTCACCCCTCCACTTT.

This clone was counted a few times. The chain couples TRBV6-5 to TRBJ1-2; 8 nucleotides match TRBD1. The CDR3 covers 14 residues. Germline V gene data show CDR1 as MNHEY and CDR2 as SVGAGI. Trimming removed 6 bases from V and 7 bases from J; junction bases left unmatched: 10. CDR3 bases: TGTGCCAGCAGCGGACAGGGAGGAGTTATTGGCTACACCTTC. This translates into CASSGQGGVIGYTF.

The V gene is TRBV11-1, the J gene TRBJ2-7; a weak D match, TRBD2 (5 bases). Trimming stripped 5 bases from V and 7 bases from J, with 15 bases between. Germline V gene lookup returns CDR1 SGHAT and CDR2 FQDESV (reference sequence). The CDR3 covers 13 residues. This CDR3 is CASSNRGLGEQYF. The CDR3 coding sequence is TGTGCCAGCAGCAATCGGGGTTTGGGGGAGCAGTACTTC.

The gene calls are TRBV4-3 and TRBJ1-3, with D unclear. V lost 0 bases and J lost 1, with 7 bases in between. The CDR3 runs to 15 residues. In germline, CDR1 is LGHNA, CDR2 YSLEER. The CDR3 sequence is CASSQDSVSGNTIYF. The CDR3 DNA sequence: TGCGCCAGCAGCCAAGATTCCGTTTCTGGAAACACCATATATTTT.

The count of this clone is one. V is TRBV11-3 and J is TRBJ2-3, with 7 bases identical to TRBD2. Unmatched junction bases numbered 10, after V lost 5 bases and J lost 11 bases. This CDR3 has 13 residues. Germline CDR1 and CDR2: SGHNT and YENEEA. The CDR3 DNA is TGTGCCAGCAGCGCCGGAGGCGGGAGTGGGCAGTATTTT. Protein: CASSAGGGSGQYF.

This chain connects TRBV10-3 to TRBJ2-1; D remains ambiguous. Trimming left V 10 bases short and J 6 bases short, with 10 bases between. The CDR3 contains 11 residues. Germline V gene data show CDR1 as ENHRY and CDR2 as SYGVKD. The CDR3 nucleotides read TGTGCCACCTCGAGCCTCAATGAGCAGTTCTTC. Protein product: CATSSLNEQFF.

The chain recombines TRBV11-2 with TRBJ1-1, with D maybe TRBD1 (6 bases). The CDR3 loop spans 16 amino acids. Trimming shortened V by 6 bases and J by 1 base, and 18 bases separated the two germline ends. Germline loops: CDR1 SGHAT, CDR2 FQNNGV. As DNA, the CDR3 is TGTGCCAGCAGGCAAAGGGGGGGACACGGGAACACTGAAGCTTTCTTT. It specifies CASRQRGGHGNTEAFF.

The CDR3 spells CASSYRQSDTQYF. DNA of the CDR3: TGTGCCAGCAGTTATCGACAGTCAGATACGCAGTATTTT. The rearrangement links TRBV6-5 to TRBJ2-3; possibly TRBD1 for D (5 bases). The CDR3 has 13 residues. Germline loops: CDR1 MNHEY, CDR2 SVGAGI. Trimming shortened V by 3 bases and J by 4 bases, and 8 bases separated the two germline ends.

The chain is built from TRBV6-6 and TRBJ2-2, with TRBD2 matching over 8 bases. The CDR3 consists of 13 residues. The V segment lost 7 bases and the J segment 6 bases; nucleotides outside the gene matches: 4. The germline V gene encodes CDR1 MNHNY and CDR2 SVGAGI (reference sequence). The CDR3 DNA reads TGTGCCAGCAAAGCGGGAGTCTCCGGGGAGCTGTTTTTT. It is translated as CASKAGVSGELFF.

The chain combines TRBV10-3 with TRBJ2-7; 7 nucleotides match TRBD1. CDR1 is ENHRY, CDR2 SYGVKD, per germline. Trimming cost V 6 bases and J 2 bases; bases outside gene matches: 10. The CDR3 extends over 15 amino acids. CDR3 nucleotides: TGTGCCATCAGCCTGGAAACCGGGACAGCCTACGAGCAGTACTTC. This codes for CAISLETGTAYEQYF.

This rearrangement joins TRBV29-1 to TRBJ2-1; TRBD1 aligns across 7 bases. The CDR3 runs to 13 residues. With 6 bases clipped from V and 5 bases from J, the junction kept 7 bases outside the gene matches. Germline loops: CDR1 SQVTM, CDR2 ANQGSEA. The CDR3 nucleotides read TGCAGCGTCGGAGTGACAGGGCACAATGAGCAGTTCTTC. This codes for CSVGVTGHNEQFF.

The rearrangement links TRBV4-2 to TRBJ2-1; TRBD2 agrees at 9 bases. V lost 1 base, J lost 8 bases, and 9 bases stayed unmatched. Germline V gene sequence: CDR1 LGHNA, CDR2 YNFKEQ. The CDR3 is 16 amino acids. The CDR3 region has the DNA TGTGCCAGCAGCCAAGGCTTCGCGGGGGGGCCGGATGAGCAGTTCTTC. This codes for CASSQGFAGGPDEQFF.

This chain links TRBV5-6 with TRBJ2-5; 11 nucleotides line up with TRBD2. Losses at the gene ends were 4 bases for V and 5 bases for J; bases not matched to a gene: 13. CDR3 length equals 17 residues. Germline CDR1 and CDR2: SGHDT and YYEEEE. In nucleotides, the CDR3 is TGTGCCAGCAGCCGAACATACACTAGCGGGGGAATGGAGACCCAGTACTTC. It codes for CASSRTYTSGGMETQYF.

J is TRBJ2-3 and V is TRBV2, with TRBD2 matching 11 bases. This CDR3 spans 12 amino acids. Germline CDR1 and CDR2: SNHLY and FYNNEI. V trimming: 10 bases; J trimming: 15 bases; junction bases outside the gene matches: 12. The CDR3 region has the DNA TGTGCCACGGGACTAGCGGCCCAACTCGCATATTTT. Residues: CATGLAAQLAYF.

The chain is built from TRBV2 and TRBJ2-7; D is perhaps TRBD1 (5 bases). Per the germline V gene, CDR1 is SNHLY and CDR2 is FYNNEI. Between the trimmed V and J ends, which lost 4 bases and 2 bases, there was a span of 9 bases. The CDR3 contains 13 residues. CDR3 nucleotide sequence: TGTGCCAGCAGTGGGCGACAGCCCTACGAGCAGTACTTC. Its translation is CASSGRQPYEQYF.

This rearrangement joins TRBV4-1 to TRBJ2-1; no reliable D call. The V gene lost 3 bases and the J gene lost 13 bases, with 10 bases spanning the gap. The CDR3 has 11 residues. Germline CDR1 MGHRA, CDR2 YSYEKL. In nucleotides, the CDR3 is TGCGCCAGCAGCCATTTGGCTGAACAGTTCTTC. Translating it yields CASSHLAEQFF.

The gene calls are TRBV23-1 and TRBJ1-2; no firm D call. TRBV23-1 is flagged as an ORF with uncertain function. V shed 2 bases and J shed 4 bases, with 23 bases lying between them. This CDR3 comprises 18 residues. Here the CDR3 DNA reads TGCGCCAGCAGTCAAGTAGGACGGCGAGAGACTACTTCCTATGGCTACACCTTC. As protein: CASSQVGRRETTSYGYTF.

V usage is TRBV9 and J usage is TRBJ2-3, with TRBD2 identical over 12 bases. Germline V gives CDR1 SGDLS, CDR2 YYNGEE. The length of the CDR3 is 16 residues. With V trimmed by 0 bases and J by 5 bases, 4 bases remained unmatched. The DNA for the CDR3 is TGTGCCAGCAGCGTAGGGACTAGCGGGGACATAGATACGCAGTATTTT. This codes for CASSVGTSGDIDTQYF. Combining the CDR3 with reference TRBV9 and TRBJ2-3 gives the whole variable domain DSGVTQTPKHLITATGQRVTLRCSPRSGDLSVYWYQQSLDQGLQFLIQYYNGEERAKGNILERFSAQQFPDLHSELNLSSLELGDSALYFCASSVGTSGDIDTQYFGPGTRLTVL.

The rearrangement uses TRBV29-1 and TRBJ2-5; D is uncertain. V was shortened by 4 bases and J by 2 bases, with 5 bases between the two germline ends. The CDR3 has 11 amino acids. CDR1 SQVTM and CDR2 ANQGSEA come from the germline V gene. CDR3 region: CSVGVQETQYF. CDR3 nucleotides: TGCAGCGTTGGCGTACAAGAGACCCAGTACTTC.

This chain links TRBV30 with TRBJ2-1; D is unclear. The germline gives CDR1 GTSNPN, CDR2 SVGIG (reference sequence). The CDR3 runs 12 residues. V lost 1 base and J lost 5, with 6 bases in between. The CDR3 region is CAWSGLNNEQFF. The CDR3 DNA sequence: TGTGCCTGGAGTGGACTGAACAATGAGCAGTTCTTC.

This clone was observed once. The CDR3 sequence is CASSLPGANTGELFF. CDR3 in DNA: TGTGCCAGCAGCTTACCGGGGGCGAACACCGGGGAGCTGTTTTTT. This chain joins TRBV5-4 and TRBJ2-2; D is possibly TRBD2 (6 bases). CDR1 and CDR2 from the germline V gene are SGHNT and YYREEE (reference sequence). The CDR3 length is 15 residues. The germline V and J ends were trimmed by 2 bases and 0 bases, with 8 bases remaining between them.

The rearrangement links TRBV9 to TRBJ1-3; no definite D call. Germline values: CDR1 SGDLS, CDR2 YYNGEE. CDR3 length equals 16 residues. V gave up 2 bases and J gave up 9 bases, with 21 bases separating them. CDR3 loop: CASSVTRDPLVGTIYF. The CDR3 DNA reads TGTGCCAGCAGCGTGACCCGGGATCCCCTTGTGGGCACCATATATTTT.

The V and J genes are TRBV4-3 and TRBJ2-1; possibly TRBD2 for D (6 bases). This CDR3 has 16 amino acids. CDR1 is LGHNA and CDR2 is YSLEER in the germline V gene. The ends were cut back, 1 base at V and 0 bases at J, with 10 bases in the middle. The CDR3 DNA reads TGCGCCAGCAGCCAAGGGGGCGGGATCTCCTACAATGAGCAGTTCTTC. This encodes CASSQGGGISYNEQFF.

The J gene is TRBJ1-2, the V gene TRBV7-2; tentative D call: TRBD1 (5 bases). Germline values: CDR1 SGHTA, CDR2 FQGNSA. CDR3 length: 14 amino acids. V dropped 1 base and J dropped 0 bases, with 6 bases sitting between them. The CDR3 DNA follows: TGTGCCAGCAGCTTAGGGACATCTAACTATGGCTACACCTTC. Encoded protein: CASSLGTSNYGYTF. The full variable domain, in which reference TRBV7-2 and TRBJ1-2 provide the parts outside the CDR3, is GAGVSQSPSNKVTEKGKDVELRCDPISGHTALYWYRQSLGQGLEFLIYFQGNSAPDKSGLPSDRFSAERTGGSVSTLTIQRTQQEDSAVYLCASSLGTSNYGYTFGSGTRLTVV.

V gene TRBV4-1 combines with J gene TRBJ2-3, with D perhaps TRBD2 (6 bases). The germline V gene has CDR1 MGHRA and CDR2 YSYEKL. This CDR3 spans 14 amino acids. The ends were cut back, 1 base at V and 3 bases at J, with 8 bases in the middle. CDR3 amino acids: CASSQGRGTDTQYF. The CDR3 region has the DNA TGCGCCAGCAGCCAAGGTCGGGGGACAGATACGCAGTATTTT.

The chain recombines TRBV19 with TRBJ2-2; perhaps TRBD1 as D (5 bases). Trimming left V 5 bases short and J 6 bases short, with 13 bases between. The length of the CDR3 is 14 residues. CDR1 is LNHDA and CDR2 is SQIVND in the germline V gene (reference sequence). The CDR3 reads CASSVREGAGELFF. CDR3 sequence (DNA): TGTGCCAGTAGTGTCAGGGAAGGCGCCGGGGAGCTGTTTTTT.